The source of this T cell receptor (beta chain) is a study of human T cells and chemical hapten exposure. Study-level background: Epicutaneous patch tests delivered 0.01% DPC to the upper back, with evaluation at 6 days.

V gave up 0 bases and J gave up 4 bases, with 12 bases separating them. Germline-derived CDR1 and CDR2 are SGHRS and YFSETQ. This CDR3 is 15 amino acids long. Specified time point: patch test 1, 2 weeks after DPC sensitization. Described treatment: therapeutic diphenylcyclopropenone sensitization with weekly scalp DPC. Alopecia patients between 18 and 70 years old and suitable for DPC were used as donors. Authors' methods: Ranging from about 23,224 to 700,000, TCR counts per sample had a median value of around 94,000. One entry per CDR3 protein results from TCRdb running MiXCR on the RACE reads. In this record, the V and J calls reflect TCRdb's handling and not the investigators' own analysis. The sample holds around 380,000 distinct CDR3 sequences, more than 4.5% seen once.

This receptor was taken from a woman aged 50 to 65 with alopecia areata. Some clones in this sample may be carry-over from other donors' samples. Sequenced material: whole blood, taken in connection with sensitization to the hapten diphenylcyclopropenone (DPC). J is TRBJ2-3 and V is TRBV5-1; unclear D gene. The CDR3 nucleotides are TGCGCCAGCAGCTTGGGTCCTTGGAACTCAGATACGCAGTATTTT. It encodes CASSLGPWNSDTQYF.